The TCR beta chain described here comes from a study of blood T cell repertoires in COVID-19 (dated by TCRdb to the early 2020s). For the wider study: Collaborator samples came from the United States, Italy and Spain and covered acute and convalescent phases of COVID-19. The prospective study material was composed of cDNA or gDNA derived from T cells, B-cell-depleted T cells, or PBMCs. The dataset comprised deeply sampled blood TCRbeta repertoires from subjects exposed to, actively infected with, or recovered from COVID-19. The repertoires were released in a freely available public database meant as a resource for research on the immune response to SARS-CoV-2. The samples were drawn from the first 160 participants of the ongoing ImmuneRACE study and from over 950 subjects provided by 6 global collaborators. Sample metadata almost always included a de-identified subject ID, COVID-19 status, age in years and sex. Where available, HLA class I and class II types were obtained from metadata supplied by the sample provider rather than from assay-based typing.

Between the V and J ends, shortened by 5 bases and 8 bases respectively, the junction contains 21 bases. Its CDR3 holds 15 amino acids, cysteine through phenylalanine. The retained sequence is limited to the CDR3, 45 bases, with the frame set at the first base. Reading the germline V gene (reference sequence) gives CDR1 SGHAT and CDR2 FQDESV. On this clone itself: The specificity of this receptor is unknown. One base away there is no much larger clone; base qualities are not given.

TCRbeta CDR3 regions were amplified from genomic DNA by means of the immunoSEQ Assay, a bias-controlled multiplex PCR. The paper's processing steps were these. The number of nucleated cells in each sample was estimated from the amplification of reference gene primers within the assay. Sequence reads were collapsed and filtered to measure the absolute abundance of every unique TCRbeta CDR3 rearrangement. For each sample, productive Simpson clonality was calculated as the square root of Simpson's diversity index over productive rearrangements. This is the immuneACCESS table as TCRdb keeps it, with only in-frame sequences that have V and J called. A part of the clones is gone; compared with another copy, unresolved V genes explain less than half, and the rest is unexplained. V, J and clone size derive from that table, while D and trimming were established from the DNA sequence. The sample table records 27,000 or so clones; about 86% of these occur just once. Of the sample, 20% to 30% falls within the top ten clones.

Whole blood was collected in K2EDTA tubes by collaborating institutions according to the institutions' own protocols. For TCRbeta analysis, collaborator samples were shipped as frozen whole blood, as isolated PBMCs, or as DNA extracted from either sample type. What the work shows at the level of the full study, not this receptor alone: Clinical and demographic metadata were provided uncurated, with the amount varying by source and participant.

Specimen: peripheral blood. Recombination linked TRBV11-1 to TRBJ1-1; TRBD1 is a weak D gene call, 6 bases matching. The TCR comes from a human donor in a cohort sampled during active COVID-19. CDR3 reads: CASSVRQAAETEAFF. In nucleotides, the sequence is TGTGCCAGCAGCGTCAGACAGGCCGCTGAGACCGAAGCTTTCTTT.